The 25 T cell receptor beta chains below all came from one sample that was sequenced in a study of early T cells in non-severe SARS-CoV-2 infection. TCRdb re-called the 5' RACE reads with MiXCR, one entry per CDR3 protein. Of tens of thousands of distinct CDR3 sequences listed, around 14% are singletons. Input material: whole blood. The receptors shown here come from an adult who was a healthcare worker with PCR-confirmed SARS-CoV-2 infection or an uninfected control (not recorded which).

This clonotype was seen many times. The V and J genes are TRBV7-3 and TRBJ2-1, with unresolved D. Germline assignment: CDR1 SGHTA and CDR2 FQGTGA. V was cut by 2 bases and J by 0 bases, with 8 bases left in between. The CDR3 length is 15 residues. CDR3 coding DNA: TGTGCCAGCAGCTTAGGAAAAAGCTCCTACAATGAGCAGTTCTTC. Protein: CASSLGKSSYNEQFF.

The chain combines TRBV9 with TRBJ2-3; maybe TRBD1 (7 bases). There are 14 residues in the CDR3. CDR1 is SGDLS and CDR2 is YYNGEE in the germline V gene. Deletions cut 8 bases from V and 4 bases from J, with 17 bases between. CDR3 in amino acids: CASTGGGTADTQYF. For the CDR3, the DNA is TGTGCCAGTACCGGTGGCGGGACAGCAGATACGCAGTATTTT.

This clonotype was seen many times. The V call is TRBV6-5, the J call TRBJ2-2; 7 nucleotides agree with TRBD1. The CDR3 is 15 residues long. From germline, CDR1 is MNHEY and CDR2 SVGAGI. With 2 bases clipped from V and 4 bases from J, the junction kept 4 bases outside the gene matches. The CDR3 bases are TGTGCCAGCAGTTACGGACAGGTTGGCACCGGGGAGCTGTTTTTT. Protein: CASSYGQVGTGELFF.

This clonotype showed up many times. This chain links TRBV12-3 or TRBV12-4 with TRBJ1-1, with 7 bases aligning to TRBD1. This CDR3 has 13 amino acids. The junction had 8 bases not matched to a gene; V was cut back by 6 bases and J by 7 bases. The CDR3 bases are TGTGCCAGCAGCACAGGGGCGGGGGATGAAGCTTTCTTT. Encoded protein: CASSTGAGDEAFF.

This clonotype has just a few counts. The genes are TRBV7-9 and TRBJ2-5; 7 bases fit TRBD2. The V gene end was trimmed by 4 bases and the J gene end by 0 bases; junction bases not matched to a gene: 2. CDR3 length: 14 amino acids. CDR1 and CDR2 (germline): SEHNR, FQNEAQ (reference sequence). The CDR3, as DNA: TGTGCCAGCAGCTCTCTAGCGGACCAAGAGACCCAGTACTTC. It translates to CASSSLADQETQYF.

This clonotype was seen ten or more times. This sequence joins TRBV18 and TRBJ2-1; 7 bases align to TRBD1. J was trimmed by 8 bases and V by 6 bases; bases with no gene match: 4. Germline V gene sequence: CDR1 KGHSH, CDR2 LQKENI. This CDR3 region has 12 residues. CDR3 bases: TGTGCCAGCTCCGACAGGGATGATGAGCAGTTCTTC. Translating it yields CASSDRDDEQFF.

This chain links TRBV29-1 with TRBJ2-5; D could derive from TRBD1 or TRBD2 (5 bases each). The CDR3 extends over 13 amino acids. Trimming left V 6 bases short and J 1 base short, with 12 bases between. Germline V gene sequence: CDR1 SQVTM, CDR2 ANQGSEA. The CDR3 protein is CSVGPKFQETQYF. For the CDR3, the DNA is TGCAGCGTGGGACCGAAATTCCAAGAGACCCAGTACTTC. The complete variable domain, with remaining parts taken from reference TRBV29-1 and TRBJ2-5, reads SAVISQKPSRDICQRGTSLTIQCQVDSQVTMMFWYRQQPGQSLTLIATANQGSEATYESGFVIDKFPISRPNLTFSTLTVSNMSPEDSSIYLCSVGPKFQETQYFGPGTRLLVL.

This clonotype appeared a few times. CDR3 sequence: CSVVSGKRADTQYF. The CDR3 DNA reads TGCAGCGTTGTTTCGGGGAAAAGGGCAGATACGCAGTATTTT. The chain uses TRBV29-1 and TRBJ2-3; maybe TRBD2 (5 bases). Trimming left V 4 bases short and J 4 bases short, with 15 bases between. In germline, CDR1 is SQVTM, CDR2 ANQGSEA. The CDR3 extends over 14 amino acids.

This clonotype was detected a few times. The chain links TRBV11-1 to TRBJ2-3, with D possibly matching TRBD1 (5 bases). The germline V gene has CDR1 SGHAT and CDR2 FQDESV (reference sequence). This CDR3 has 14 residues. Trimming cost V 5 bases and J 4 bases, with 13 bases left between them. This chain's CDR3 is CASSPNWGSDTQYF. The CDR3 DNA sequence: TGTGCCAGCAGCCCAAACTGGGGCTCAGATACGCAGTATTTT.

The sample holds many counts of this clonotype. CDR3 region: CSVANVSQPQHF. The CDR3 DNA is TGCAGCGTTGCTAATGTTTCTCAGCCCCAGCATTTT. V usage is TRBV29-1 and J usage is TRBJ1-5; no firm D call. Looked up from germline, CDR1 is SQVTM and CDR2 is ANQGSEA. Trimming took 4 bases from V and 6 from J, leaving 10 bases between them. This CDR3 spans 12 amino acids. The complete variable domain, with remaining parts taken from reference TRBV29-1 and TRBJ1-5, reads SAVISQKPSRDICQRGTSLTIQCQVDSQVTMMFWYRQQPGQSLTLIATANQGSEATYESGFVIDKFPISRPNLTFSTLTVSNMSPEDSSIYLCSVANVSQPQHFGDGTRLSIL.

V is TRBV20-1 and J is TRBJ2-3; 10 positions match TRBD2. Germline V CDR1 and CDR2: DFQATT, SNEGSKA (reference sequence). V gave up 0 bases and J gave up 6 bases; unmatched junction bases: 9. CDR3 length equals 16 residues. The CDR3, as DNA: TGCAGTGCTAGAGACCTAGCGGGAGACCTTTCGGATACGCAGTATTTT. Its translation: CSARDLAGDLSDTQYF.

This clonotype came up a few times. This rearrangement joins TRBV29-1 to TRBJ2-1, with D perhaps matching TRBD2 (6 bases). Germline CDR1 is SQVTM and CDR2 is ANQGSEA. CDR3 length equals 14 residues. V was cut by 6 bases and J by 5 bases, with 17 bases left in between. The CDR3 sequence: CSVDGGAVNNEQFF. For the CDR3, the DNA is TGCAGCGTCGACGGAGGGGCAGTTAACAATGAGCAGTTCTTC.

The V and J genes are TRBV9 and TRBJ2-7; 9 bases are a match to TRBD1. The CDR3 has 14 amino acids. Germline values: CDR1 SGDLS, CDR2 YYNGEE. With 0 bases clipped from V and 4 bases from J, the junction kept 2 bases outside the gene matches. The CDR3 DNA is TGTGCCAGCAGCGTAGCGACAGGGGGGTACGAGCAGTACTTC. It is translated as CASSVATGGYEQYF.

This clonotype was counted at least ten times. The CDR3 region is CASSPWTSGGYEQYF. The CDR3 coding sequence is TGTGCCAGCAGTCCCTGGACTAGCGGAGGCTACGAGCAGTACTTC. V is TRBV27 and J is TRBJ2-7; 10 positions match TRBD2. CDR1 and CDR2 from the germline V gene are MNHEY and SMNVEV (reference sequence). The CDR3 is 15 residues long. After removal of 5 bases from V and 3 bases from J, the junction contained 7 bases not matched to a gene.

The rearrangement links TRBV14 to TRBJ1-2; D gene unclear. Germline-derived CDR1 and CDR2 are SGHDN and FVKESK. The CDR3 consists of 13 residues. V lost 3 bases, J lost 5 bases, and 10 bases lay in between. CDR3: CASSHGPTYGYTF. Here the CDR3 DNA reads TGTGCCAGCAGCCACGGACCGACTTATGGCTACACCTTC.

The chain has TRBV4-3 and TRBJ2-7; D gene uncertain. This CDR3 has 13 residues. CDR1 is LGHNA, CDR2 YSLEER, per germline. Trimming stripped 4 bases from V and 1 base from J, with 8 bases between. The CDR3 sequence is CASSPDQSYEQYF. In nucleotides, the CDR3 is TGCGCCAGCAGCCCGGACCAATCCTACGAGCAGTACTTC.

CDR3 loop: CSARDRGLAALPSYTQYF. The CDR3 DNA follows: TGCAGTGCTAGAGATCGGGGGCTAGCGGCCTTACCTTCGTATACGCAGTATTTT. V gene TRBV20-1 combines with J gene TRBJ2-3; D is perhaps TRBD2 (7 bases). The CDR3 has 18 amino acids. The germline V and J ends were trimmed by 0 bases and 7 bases, with 26 bases remaining between them. The germline gives CDR1 DFQATT, CDR2 SNEGSKA (reference sequence).

The chain links TRBV29-1 to TRBJ1-2; TRBD1 matches at 7 bases. V lost 3 bases, J lost 7 bases, and 11 bases stayed unmatched. The CDR3 is 14 residues long. Germline assignment: CDR1 SQVTM and CDR2 ANQGSEA. The CDR3 DNA follows: TGCAGCGTTGATAGACAGAAAAGGGGGCTTGGCTACACCTTC. Protein sequence: CSVDRQKRGLGYTF.

This sequence joins TRBV28 and TRBJ1-4; the D gene is possibly TRBD1 (6 bases). V lost 5 bases and J lost 8, with 12 bases in between. The CDR3 length is 13 residues. The germline gives CDR1 MDHEN, CDR2 SYDVKM. CDR3: CASSRGGLEKLFF. CDR3 nucleotides: TGTGCCAGCAGTAGAGGGGGTCTCGAAAAACTGTTTTTT.

The chain carries TRBV7-2 and TRBJ2-3; D remains unclear. In germline, CDR1 is SGHTA, CDR2 FQGNSA. The CDR3 has 13 residues. Trimming shortened V by 3 bases and J by 1 base, and 5 bases separated the two germline ends. The CDR3 bases are TGTGCCAGCAGCTTCCAAGGCACAGATACGCAGTATTTT. The encoded protein is CASSFQGTDTQYF.

This clonotype has more than one count but fewer than ten. J is TRBJ2-3 and V is TRBV6-2 or TRBV6-3; 14 bases are a match to TRBD2. Per the germline V gene, CDR1 is MNHEY and CDR2 is SVGEGT. With V trimmed by 7 bases and J by 4 bases, 7 bases remained unmatched. CDR3 length: 16 residues. The chain's CDR3 is CASTSRGLAGADTQYF. The CDR3 DNA sequence: TGTGCCAGCACCTCCCGGGGACTAGCGGGAGCAGATACGCAGTATTTT.

This clonotype came up many times. This rearrangement joins TRBV6-6 to TRBJ1-5, with D possibly TRBD1 on 6 matching bases. The V gene lost 4 bases and the J gene lost 3 bases, with 13 bases spanning the gap. The CDR3 is 15 amino acids. Germline V gene data show CDR1 as MNHNY and CDR2 as SVGAGI (reference sequence). CDR3 DNA: TGTGCCAGCAGTTGGGTCACAGGGCCCAATCAGCCCCAGCATTTT. It translates to CASSWVTGPNQPQHF.

This clonotype was picked up many times. The rearrangement joins TRBV20-1 to TRBJ1-6; TRBD1 might be the D (5 bases). Trimming took 5 bases from V and 8 from J, leaving 19 bases between them. CDR3 size: 15 residues. Germline V gene data show CDR1 as DFQATT and CDR2 as SNEGSKA (reference sequence). In nucleotides, the CDR3 is TGCAGTGCTGCAACAGGATTAGGGAGGGATTCACCCCTCCACTTT. Translating it yields CSAATGLGRDSPLHF.

The rearrangement uses TRBV18 and TRBJ1-2; perhaps TRBD1 as D (5 bases). V was clipped by 2 bases and J by 6 bases, with 16 bases between them. CDR3 length: 15 residues. The germline gives CDR1 KGHSH, CDR2 LQKENI. The chain's CDR3 is CASSPNRQGRDGYTF. CDR3 nucleotide sequence: TGTGCCAGCTCACCAAATAGGCAGGGTCGCGATGGCTACACCTTC.

This clonotype was observed many times. This chain's CDR3 is CASSFGGTSYEQYF. DNA for the CDR3: TGTGCCAGCAGTTTCGGAGGAACTTCCTACGAGCAGTACTTC. V is TRBV28 and J is TRBJ2-7, with D possibly being TRBD2 (5 bases). The CDR3 runs to 14 residues. Germline CDR1 reads MDHEN; CDR2 reads SYDVKM. Trimming took 3 bases from V and 1 from J, leaving 10 bases between them.